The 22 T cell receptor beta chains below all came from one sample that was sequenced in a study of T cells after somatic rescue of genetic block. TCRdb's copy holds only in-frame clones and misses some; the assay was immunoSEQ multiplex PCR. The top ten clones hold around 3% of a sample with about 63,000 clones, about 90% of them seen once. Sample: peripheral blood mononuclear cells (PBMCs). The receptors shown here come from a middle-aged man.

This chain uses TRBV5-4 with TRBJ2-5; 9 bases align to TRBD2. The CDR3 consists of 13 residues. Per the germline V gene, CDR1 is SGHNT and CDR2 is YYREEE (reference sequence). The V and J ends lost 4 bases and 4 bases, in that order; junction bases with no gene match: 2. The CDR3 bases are TGTGCCAGCAGCCCGACTAGCGGAGAGACCCAGTACTTC. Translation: CASSPTSGETQYF.

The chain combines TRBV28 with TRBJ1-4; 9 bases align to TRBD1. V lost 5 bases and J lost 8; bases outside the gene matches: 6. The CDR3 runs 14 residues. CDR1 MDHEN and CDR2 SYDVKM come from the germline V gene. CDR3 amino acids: CASSKTGGAEKLFF. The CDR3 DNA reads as TGTGCCAGCAGTAAAACAGGGGGCGCGGAAAAACTGTTTTTT. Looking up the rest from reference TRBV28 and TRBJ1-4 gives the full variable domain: DVKVTQSSRYLVKRTGEKVFLECVQDMDHENMFWYRQDPGLGLRLIYFSYDVKMKEKGDIPEGYSVSREKKERFSLILESASTNQTSMYLCASSKTGGAEKLFFGSGTQLSVL.

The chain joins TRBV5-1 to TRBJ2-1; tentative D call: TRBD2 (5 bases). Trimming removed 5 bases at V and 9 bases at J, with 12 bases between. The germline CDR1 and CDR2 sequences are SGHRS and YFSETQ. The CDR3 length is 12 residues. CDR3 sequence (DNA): TGCGCCAGCAGTTGGGATCGGGGTGAGCAGTTCTTC. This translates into CASSWDRGEQFF.

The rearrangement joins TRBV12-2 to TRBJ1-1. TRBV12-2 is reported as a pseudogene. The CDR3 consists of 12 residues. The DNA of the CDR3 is TGTGCAAGTCGCTTCGGGGTTTTTGAAGCTTTCTTT. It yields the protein CASRFGVFEAFF.

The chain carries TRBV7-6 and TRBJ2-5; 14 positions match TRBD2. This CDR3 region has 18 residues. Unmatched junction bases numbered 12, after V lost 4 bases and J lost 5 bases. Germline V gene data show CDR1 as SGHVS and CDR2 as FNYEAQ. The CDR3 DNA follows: TGTGCCAGCAGCTGGGGACTAGCGGGGGCGCATGGTTTTGAGACCCAGTACTTC. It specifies CASSWGLAGAHGFETQYF. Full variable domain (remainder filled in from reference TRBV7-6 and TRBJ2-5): GAGVSQSPRYKVTKRGQDVALRCDPISGHVSLYWYRQALGQGPEFLTYFNYEAQQDKSGLPNDRFSAERPEGSISTLTIQRTEQRDSAMYRCASSWGLAGAHGFETQYFGPGTRLLVL.

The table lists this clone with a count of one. This CDR3 reads CASSQEPGQGAYEQYF. CDR3 nucleotide sequence: TGCGCCAGCAGCCAAGAACCGGGACAGGGGGCTTACGAGCAGTACTTC. V is TRBV4-3 and J is TRBJ2-7; 12 nucleotides agree with TRBD1. This CDR3 has 16 residues. The V gene's germline CDR1 is LGHNA and CDR2 YSLEER. After removal of 0 bases from V and 4 bases from J, the junction contained 4 bases not matched to a gene.

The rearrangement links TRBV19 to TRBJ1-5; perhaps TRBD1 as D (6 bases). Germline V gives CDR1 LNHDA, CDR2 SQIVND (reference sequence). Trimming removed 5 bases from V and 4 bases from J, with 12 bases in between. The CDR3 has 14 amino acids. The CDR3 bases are TGTGCCAGTAGTCCCCGGACAGATAATCAGCCCCAGCATTTT. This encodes CASSPRTDNQPQHF.

CDR3 region: CASSYWAGELFF. The DNA of the CDR3 is TGTGCCAGCAGTTACTGGGCCGGGGAGCTGTTTTTT. The chain is built from TRBV6-5 and TRBJ2-2, with D unresolved. The CDR3 is 12 residues long. Trimming left V 1 base short and J 6 bases short, with 3 bases between. The V gene's germline CDR1 is MNHEY and CDR2 SVGAGI.

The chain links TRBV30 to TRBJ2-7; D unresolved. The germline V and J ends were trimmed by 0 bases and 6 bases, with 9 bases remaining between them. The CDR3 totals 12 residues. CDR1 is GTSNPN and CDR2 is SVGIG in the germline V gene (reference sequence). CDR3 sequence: CAWSVNLAEQYF. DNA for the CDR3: TGTGCCTGGAGTGTAAATCTGGCCGAGCAGTACTTC.

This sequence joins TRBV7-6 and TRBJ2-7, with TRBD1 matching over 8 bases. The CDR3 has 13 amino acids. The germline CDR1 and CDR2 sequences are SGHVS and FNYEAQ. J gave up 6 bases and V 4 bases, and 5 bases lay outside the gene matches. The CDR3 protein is CASSSYGQGEQYF. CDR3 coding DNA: TGTGCCAGCAGCTCGTACGGACAGGGCGAGCAGTACTTC.

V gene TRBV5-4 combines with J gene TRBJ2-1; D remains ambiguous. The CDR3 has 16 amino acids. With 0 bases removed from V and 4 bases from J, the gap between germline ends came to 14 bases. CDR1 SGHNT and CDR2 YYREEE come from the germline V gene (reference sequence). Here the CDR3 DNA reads TGTGCCAGCAGCTTGGGTCTCCCCCCTATATACAATGAGCAGTTCTTC. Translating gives CASSLGLPPIYNEQFF.

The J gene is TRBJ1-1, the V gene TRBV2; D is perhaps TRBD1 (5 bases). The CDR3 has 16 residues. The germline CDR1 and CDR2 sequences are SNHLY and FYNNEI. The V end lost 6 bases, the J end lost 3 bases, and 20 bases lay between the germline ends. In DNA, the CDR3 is TGTGCCAGCAGCCACGATACCCCGGGGGGGGACACTGAAGCTTTCTTT. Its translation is CASSHDTPGGDTEAFF. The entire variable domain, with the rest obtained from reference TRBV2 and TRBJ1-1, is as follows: EPEVTQTPSHQVTQMGQEVILRCVPISNHLYFYWYRQILGQKVEFLVSFYNNEISEKSEIFDDQFSVERPDGSNFTLKIRSTKLEDSAMYFCASSHDTPGGDTEAFFGQGTRLTVV.

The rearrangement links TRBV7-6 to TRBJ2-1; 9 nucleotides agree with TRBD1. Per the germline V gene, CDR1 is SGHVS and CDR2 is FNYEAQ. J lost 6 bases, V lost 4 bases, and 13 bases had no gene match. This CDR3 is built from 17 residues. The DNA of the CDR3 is TGTGCCAGCAGCTCCGTACCCCTCGGGACAGGGACCAATGAGCAGTTCTTC. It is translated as CASSSVPLGTGTNEQFF.

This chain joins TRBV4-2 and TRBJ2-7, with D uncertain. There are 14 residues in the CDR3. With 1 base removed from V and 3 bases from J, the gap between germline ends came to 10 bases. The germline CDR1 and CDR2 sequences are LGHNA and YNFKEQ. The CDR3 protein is CASSQGQRYYEQYF. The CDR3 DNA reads TGTGCCAGCAGCCAAGGTCAAAGATACTACGAGCAGTACTTC.

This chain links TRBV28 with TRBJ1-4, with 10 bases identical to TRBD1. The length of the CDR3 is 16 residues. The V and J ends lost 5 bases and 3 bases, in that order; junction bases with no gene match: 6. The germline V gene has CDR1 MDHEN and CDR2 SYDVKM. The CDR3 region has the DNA TGTGCCAGCAGTCAAGGGGGGACAGGGGCTAATGAAAAACTGTTTTTT. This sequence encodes CASSQGGTGANEKLFF.

The chain's CDR3 is CASSEESGRAGTGELFF. The CDR3 region has the DNA TGTGCCAGCAGTGAAGAGAGCGGGAGGGCCGGCACCGGGGAGCTGTTTTTT. The rearrangement links TRBV2 to TRBJ2-2; TRBD2 aligns across 10 bases. V dropped 1 base and J dropped 4; count of bases not matched to a gene: 6. Germline V gives CDR1 SNHLY, CDR2 FYNNEI. This CDR3 is built from 17 residues.

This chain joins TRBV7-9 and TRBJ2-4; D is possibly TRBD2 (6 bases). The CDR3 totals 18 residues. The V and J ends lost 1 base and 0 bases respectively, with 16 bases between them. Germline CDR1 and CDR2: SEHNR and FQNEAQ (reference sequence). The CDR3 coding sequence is TGTGCCAGCAGCTTAGAAACAGGCGGGGTCAGAGCCAAAAACATTCAGTACTTC. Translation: CASSLETGGVRAKNIQYF. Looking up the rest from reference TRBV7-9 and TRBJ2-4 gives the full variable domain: DTGVSQNPRHKITKRGQNVTFRCDPISEHNRLYWYRQTLGQGPEFLTYFQNEAQLEKSRLLSDRFSAERPKGSFSTLEIQRTEQGDSAMYLCASSLETGGVRAKNIQYFGAGTRLSVL.

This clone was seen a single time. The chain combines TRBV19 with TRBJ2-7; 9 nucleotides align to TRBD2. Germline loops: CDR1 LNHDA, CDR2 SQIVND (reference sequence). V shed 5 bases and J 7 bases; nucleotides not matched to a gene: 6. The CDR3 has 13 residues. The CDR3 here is CASSLAGAGEQYF. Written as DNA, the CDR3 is TGTGCCAGTAGTTTAGCGGGAGCTGGGGAGCAGTACTTC.

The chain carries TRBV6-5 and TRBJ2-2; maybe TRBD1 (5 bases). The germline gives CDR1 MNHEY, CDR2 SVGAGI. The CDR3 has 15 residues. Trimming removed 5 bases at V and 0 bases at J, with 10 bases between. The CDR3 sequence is CASSQGGTNTGELFF. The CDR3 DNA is TGTGCCAGCAGTCAGGGTGGGACGAACACCGGGGAGCTGTTTTTT.

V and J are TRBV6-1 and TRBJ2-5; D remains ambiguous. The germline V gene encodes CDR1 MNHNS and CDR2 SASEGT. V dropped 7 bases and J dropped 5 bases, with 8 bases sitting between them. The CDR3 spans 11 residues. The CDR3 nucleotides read TGTGCCAGCACCCTGCGGGAGACCCAGTACTTC. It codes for CASTLRETQYF.

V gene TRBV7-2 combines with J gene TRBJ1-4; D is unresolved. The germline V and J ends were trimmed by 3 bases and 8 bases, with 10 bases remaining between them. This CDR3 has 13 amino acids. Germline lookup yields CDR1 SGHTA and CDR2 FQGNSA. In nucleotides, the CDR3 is TGTGCCAGCAGCTTGCAGGCCAGCGAAAAACTGTTTTTT. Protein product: CASSLQASEKLFF.

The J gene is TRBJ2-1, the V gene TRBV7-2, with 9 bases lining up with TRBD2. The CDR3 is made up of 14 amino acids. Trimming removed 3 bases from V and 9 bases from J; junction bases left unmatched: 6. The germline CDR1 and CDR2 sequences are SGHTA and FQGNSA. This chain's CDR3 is CASSFRGRGGEQFF. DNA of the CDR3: TGTGCCAGCAGCTTTCGCGGGAGGGGGGGTGAGCAGTTCTTC.